These 26 T cell receptor beta chains share one sample of origin, sequenced in a study of blood T cells in healthy people across ages. Sample-barcoded 5' priming and a J-beta primer mix drove a second PCR of 7 to 11 cycles. MiXCR was run by TCRdb on the 5' RACE reads, yielding one entry per CDR3 protein. This table holds 1.5 million to 2 million distinct CDR3 sequences, around 50% found once. Sequences were obtained from blood. The receptors here all came from a woman aged 40-49 years in good health.

A few counts support this clonotype. The chain is built from TRBV27 and TRBJ2-7; 9 nucleotides line up with TRBD2. This CDR3 comprises 16 residues. J lost 3 bases, V lost 3 bases, and 9 bases had no gene match. CDR1 MNHEY and CDR2 SMNVEV come from the germline V gene (reference sequence). The CDR3 DNA sequence: TGTGCCAGCAGTTTCAGAGCGGGGGGCCTTCTCTACGAGCAGTACTTC. It specifies CASSFRAGGLLYEQYF.

This sequence joins TRBV28 and TRBJ1-4; no firm D call. In germline, CDR1 is MDHEN, CDR2 SYDVKM. V was trimmed by 5 bases and J by 0 bases, leaving 19 bases between them. CDR3 length: 18 residues. CDR3 DNA sequence: TGTGCCAGCAGTAAATGGACTGCCCTTTCTGCAACTAATGAAAAACTGTTTTTT. As protein: CASSKWTALSATNEKLFF.

This clonotype was found once. The chain employs TRBV21-1 and TRBJ1-6; no check of the table's D call, TRBD1, against the DNA was made. TRBV21-1 represents a pseudogene. This CDR3 contains 17 residues. CDR3 region: CASISDSLSSYNSPLHF. The CDR3 DNA reads as TGTGCCAGCATCTCGGACAGTTTGAGCTCCTATAATTCACCCCTCCACTTT.

The genes are TRBV20-1 and TRBJ1-6, with 9 nucleotides matching TRBD1. Per the germline V gene, CDR1 is DFQATT and CDR2 is SNEGSKA (reference sequence). This CDR3 region has 14 residues. V shed 0 bases, J shed 7 bases, and the junction held 1 base outside the gene matches. The CDR3 region is CSARDGQGNSPLHF. In DNA form, the CDR3 reads TGCAGTGCTAGAGATGGACAGGGGAATTCACCCCTCCACTTT.

This clonotype was seen only once. The chain employs TRBV4-2 and TRBJ2-7, with a weak D call TRBD2 (5 bases). The CDR3 extends over 13 amino acids. The V gene lost 2 bases and the J gene lost 7 bases, with 12 bases spanning the gap. CDR1 LGHNA and CDR2 YNFKEQ come from the germline V gene. CDR3 in amino acids: CASSQPPSFEQYF. CDR3 nucleotide sequence: TGTGCCAGCAGCCAACCACCTAGCTTTGAGCAGTACTTC.

V usage is TRBV12-3 or TRBV12-4 and J usage is TRBJ1-4; D may be TRBD1 (5 bases). This CDR3 contains 14 residues. The ends were cut back, 3 bases at V and 5 bases at J, with 10 bases in the middle. CDR3 sequence: CASSLGDQNEKLFF. DNA of the CDR3: TGTGCCAGCAGTTTGGGGGACCAAAATGAAAAACTGTTTTTT.

This clonotype appeared a few times. The chain recombines TRBV5-1 with TRBJ1-2, with 9 nucleotides matching TRBD1. CDR1 and CDR2 from the germline V gene are SGHRS and YFSETQ. V trimming: 2 bases; J trimming: 6 bases; junction bases outside the gene matches: 8. This CDR3 is built from 15 residues. CDR3 residues: CASSLSTGGVNGYTF. The CDR3 DNA is TGCGCCAGCAGCTTAAGCACAGGGGGCGTCAATGGCTACACCTTC.

This sequence joins TRBV6-5 and TRBJ2-2; D perhaps matches TRBD1 (5 bases). The CDR3 has 14 residues. Looked up from germline, CDR1 is MNHEY and CDR2 is SVGAGI. V shed 2 bases and J shed 6 bases, with 10 bases lying between them. This chain's CDR3 is CASSYGQGAGELFF. For the CDR3, the DNA is TGTGCCAGCAGTTACGGGCAGGGTGCCGGGGAGCTGTTTTTT.

The sample holds a few counts of this clonotype. The rearrangement uses TRBV6-5 and TRBJ2-1, with 7 bases fitting TRBD2. CDR1 and CDR2 (germline): MNHEY, SVGAGI. The CDR3 length is 16 residues. V was clipped by 0 bases and J by 9 bases; unmatched bases: 11. Here the CDR3 reads CASSYSRGLGSSEQFF. CDR3 DNA sequence: TGTGCCAGCAGTTACTCGAGAGGACTAGGGAGCAGTGAGCAGTTCTTC.

With respect to this clonotype: Relative to the germline gene, one junction end is altered; a read error may explain this. The genes are TRBV6-5 and TRBJ2-3, with 7 positions matching TRBD1. Germline values: CDR1 MNHEY, CDR2 SVGAGI. This CDR3 comprises 17 residues. The CDR3 DNA reads TGTGCCAGCAGTTACTCGAATCGACAGGGACGCACAGATACGCAATATTTT. It is translated as CASSYSNRQGRTDTQYF.

This clonotype appeared a few times. The gene calls are TRBV27 and TRBJ1-5; possibly TRBD1 for D (5 bases). Per germline, CDR1 MNHEY and CDR2 SMNVEV (reference sequence). V gave up 7 bases and J gave up 5 bases, with 15 bases separating them. This CDR3 is built from 14 residues. CDR3 residues: CASNNRGGDQPQHF. The CDR3 DNA is TGTGCCAGCAACAATCGGGGAGGGGATCAGCCCCAGCATTTT.

V and J are TRBV7-9 and TRBJ2-7; D gene uncertain. V was shortened by 7 bases and J by 1 base, with 8 bases between the two germline ends. Germline V CDR1 and CDR2: SEHNR, FQNEAQ (reference sequence). This CDR3 is 12 amino acids long. DNA of the CDR3: TGTGCCAGCACCGTTGGGTCCTACGAGCAGTACTTC. Encoded protein: CASTVGSYEQYF.

V usage is TRBV6-6 and J usage is TRBJ2-7; maybe TRBD2 (5 bases). Germline-derived CDR1 and CDR2 are MNHNY and SVGAGI (reference sequence). V lost 6 bases and J lost 6, with 18 bases in between. This CDR3 has 14 residues. This chain's CDR3 is CASSKDGLLREQYF. The CDR3 region has the DNA TGTGCCAGCAGCAAAGACGGACTTCTCCGCGAGCAGTACTTC.

J is TRBJ2-7 and V is TRBV7-9; tentatively, D is TRBD1 (5 bases). This CDR3 contains 14 residues. The V end was cut by 5 bases, the J end by 1 base, with 12 bases between. Looked up from germline, CDR1 is SEHNR and CDR2 is FQNEAQ (reference sequence). CDR3 nucleotide sequence: TGTGCCAGCAGCCCAGGGTTACGGTCCTACGAGCAGTACTTC. Protein: CASSPGLRSYEQYF.

The chain joins TRBV29-1 to TRBJ1-2, with 8 bases fitting TRBD1. CDR1 SQVTM and CDR2 ANQGSEA come from the germline V gene. The length of the CDR3 is 14 residues. V shed 8 bases, J shed 0 bases, and the junction held 8 bases outside the gene matches. CDR3 loop: CSSTGDQANYGYTF. CDR3 nucleotides: TGCAGCTCGACAGGGGATCAAGCTAACTATGGCTACACCTTC.

This chain links TRBV5-5 with TRBJ2-5; tentative D call: TRBD1 (5 bases). The CDR3 has 17 amino acids. Germline CDR1 reads SGHKS; CDR2 reads YYEKEE (reference sequence). V lost 5 bases to trimming and J lost 1 base, with 21 bases between them. The CDR3 reads CASSLPITVRVQETQYF. The CDR3 nucleotides are TGTGCCAGCAGTCTACCCATCACGGTCAGGGTCCAAGAGACCCAGTACTTC.

This chain connects TRBV3-1 to TRBJ1-1, with D unresolved. V was shortened by 4 bases and J by 1 base, with 13 bases between the two germline ends. The CDR3 totals 15 residues. From germline, CDR1 is LGHDT and CDR2 YNNKEL (reference sequence). CDR3 in DNA: TGTGCCAGCAGCCGCGCAGCCCTTACGAACACTGAAGCTTTCTTT. This gives the protein CASSRAALTNTEAFF.

This sequence joins TRBV10-3 and TRBJ2-3, with D tentatively TRBD1 (6 bases). CDR3 size: 14 residues. Trimming pared 11 bases from V and 1 base from J, leaving 16 bases between. Germline V lookup: CDR1 ENHRY, CDR2 SYGVKD. The CDR3 reads CALPTGLGTDTQYF. CDR3 sequence (DNA): TGTGCCTTACCAACAGGGTTGGGCACAGATACGCAGTATTTT.

This clonotype was counted a single time. The chain couples TRBV11-2 to TRBJ2-7; 11 bases align to TRBD1. Germline trimming cut 5 bases from V and 7 bases from J; bases unmatched to any gene: 13. This CDR3 contains 16 residues. Germline V CDR1 and CDR2: SGHAT, FQNNGV. Here the CDR3 reads CASSPLTGQGAREQYF. The DNA of the CDR3 is TGTGCCAGCAGCCCACTTACCGGACAGGGGGCGCGGGAGCAGTACTTC.

This sequence joins TRBV4-3 and TRBJ2-5; TRBD2 matches 12 bases. The germline V gene has CDR1 LGHNA and CDR2 YSLEER. J lost 4 bases, V lost 6 bases, and 12 bases had no gene match. The CDR3 has 17 residues. The CDR3 coding sequence is TGCGCCAGCAGTCAGCCTCCGACTAGCGGGGGTGGAGAGACCCAGTACTTC. Protein: CASSQPPTSGGGETQYF.

The rearrangement links TRBV9 to TRBJ2-5; 8 bases are a match to TRBD2. CDR1 and CDR2 (germline): SGDLS, YYNGEE. CDR3 length: 15 amino acids. V was pared by 5 bases and J by 4 bases, with 10 bases of the junction left unmatched. CDR3: CASSHSGDWTETQYF. The CDR3 nucleotides are TGTGCCAGCAGTCATAGCGGGGATTGGACAGAGACCCAGTACTTC.

This clonotype was seen a handful of times. The chain carries TRBV18 and TRBJ2-1; D is undetermined. Germline V gives CDR1 KGHSH, CDR2 LQKENI. CDR3 size: 13 residues. Trimming took off 2 bases at V and 6 bases at J, with 8 bases between the two ends. CDR3: CASSPYPANEQFF. The CDR3 region has the DNA TGTGCCAGCTCACCATATCCCGCCAATGAGCAGTTCTTC.

The V and J genes are TRBV9 and TRBJ1-5; D gene unclear. CDR1 and CDR2 from the germline V gene are SGDLS and YYNGEE. V lost 0 bases, J lost 3 bases, and 7 bases lay in between. This CDR3 is built from 14 residues. This CDR3 is CASSVGGDNQPQHF. The CDR3 nucleotides are TGTGCCAGCAGCGTAGGAGGTGACAATCAGCCCCAGCATTTT.

The chain is built from TRBV2 and TRBJ1-5; D gene uncertain. Germline CDR1 is SNHLY and CDR2 is FYNNEI. Trimming stripped 0 bases from V and 3 bases from J, with 12 bases between. The CDR3 sequence is 16 residues long. The CDR3 DNA sequence: TGTGCCAGCAGTGAAGCGCTTGGCAGAAACAATCAGCCCCAGCATTTT. It yields the protein CASSEALGRNNQPQHF.

The chain employs TRBV7-8 and TRBJ2-1; 9 bases agree with TRBD2. From germline, CDR1 is SGHVS and CDR2 FQNEAQ. Germline trimming cut 2 bases from V and 10 bases from J; bases unmatched to any gene: 18. The CDR3 runs to 18 residues. This CDR3 reads CASSLTLAGAQYREEQFF. The DNA of the CDR3 is TGTGCCAGCAGCTTAACCTTAGCGGGGGCCCAGTATCGGGAGGAGCAGTTCTTC.

The chain recombines TRBV6-5 with TRBJ2-4; the D gene could be TRBD1 or TRBD2 (5 bases each). This CDR3 region has 14 residues. CDR1 and CDR2 from the germline V gene are MNHEY and SVGAGI. Between the trimmed V and J ends, which lost 4 bases and 7 bases, there was a span of 14 bases. The CDR3 DNA follows: TGTGCCAGCAGTTTCCTGGGGACGCATAACATTCAGTACTTC. This encodes CASSFLGTHNIQYF.